This TCR beta chain appears in the sequencing data of a study of T cell responses to AZD1222 COVID-19 vaccine. Findings and limits, study-wide: Recipients of two AZD1222 doses showed rising Spike-specific TCR breadth and depth. Of spike-specific TCRs, nearly half reportedly target regions left unmutated in variants. Donors, mostly white British, included more females; clonal diversity was possibly underestimated.

The assay was immunoSEQ multiplex PCR, and TCRdb's table has in-frame clones only and misses some. The sample has 110,000 to 150,000 clones; around 88% are singletons. V lost 7 bases, J lost 0 bases, and 7 bases lay in between. The CDR3 loop spans 14 amino acids. Germline assignment: CDR1 SNHLY and CDR2 FYNNEI. Concerning this clone itself: Antigen: not known.

V usage is TRBV2 and J usage is TRBJ2-6; D gene uncertain. The origin of this receptor is an adult in good health. The material sequenced was peripheral blood, taken on day 0 of AZD1222 vaccination. CDR3 DNA sequence: TGTGCCAGCATCCAGGTCTCTGGGGCCAACGTCCTGACTTTC. Translation gives CASIQVSGANVLTF.